This T cell receptor beta chain was obtained from a study of human T cells and chemical hapten exposure. About the study: Sensitization employed 2% DPC on 2 cm by 2 cm of upper inner arm skin.

This clonotype was picked up many times. As yet, its antigen is unknown. The sample's time point: patch test 2, 6 weeks after DPC sensitization. The treatment was: therapeutic diphenylcyclopropenone sensitization with weekly scalp DPC. At patch-test visits, sampling came before the patch test. It was unfractionated whole blood from which total RNA was extracted. Broader study findings: Donors' alopecia may make their immune response differ from healthy people's.

One entry per CDR3 protein, called by TCRdb with MiXCR from the RACE reads. This sample has under 450,000 distinct CDR3 sequences, with roughly 6% found just once. The CDR3 spans 15 residues. V was shortened by 0 bases and J by 2 bases, with 10 bases between the two germline ends. CDR1 and CDR2 (germline): MNHEY, SVGAGI. The TCR comes from a woman aged 18-30 years with alopecia areata. Some clones in this sample may be carry-over from other donors' samples. The sequenced sample was whole blood, obtained in connection with sensitization to the hapten diphenylcyclopropenone (DPC). This chain connects TRBV6-5 to TRBJ1-1; D is unresolved. The CDR3 region is CASSYSNRINTEAFF. The DNA of the CDR3 is TGTGCCAGCAGTTACTCGAATCGGATAAACACTGAAGCTTTCTTT.